This T cell receptor beta chain was found in a study of T cell changes during pregnancy in multiple sclerosis. Data came from immunoSEQ multiplex PCR; TCRdb stores just in-frame clones and leaves some out. Among tens of thousands of clones listed, over 85% were seen once. The ends were cut back, 0 bases at V and 5 bases at J, with 14 bases in the middle. Germline CDR1 reads GTSNPN; CDR2 reads SVGIG (reference sequence). The CDR3 runs to 15 residues. This sample comprised peripheral blood, obtained in the first trimester of pregnancy. The source of this sequence is a female donor with multiple sclerosis, enrolled in a pregnancy study. The chain employs TRBV30 and TRBJ1-5; a possible D gene is TRBD1 (6 bases). The CDR3 nucleotides read TGTGCCTGGAGTGTAAGAACAGGGACGTATCAGCCCCAGCATTTT. Its translation is CAWSVRTGTYQPQHF.